This TCR beta chain was recorded in a study of T cell responses to AZD1222 COVID-19 vaccine. The ends lost 5 bases at V and 3 bases at J; junction bases unmatched: 13. This CDR3 comprises 16 residues. The germline V gene has CDR1 SGHVS and CDR2 FQNEAQ. In the case of this clone: Its specificity is unknown.

Overall study findings and caveats: Elevations in Spike-specific TCR breadth and depth followed administration of two AZD1222 doses. Donors were mostly white British, more females; clonal diversity possibly underestimated. Baseline seropositivity occurred in only a handful of AZD1222 recipients.

Measured with immunoSEQ multiplex PCR; TCRdb has only the in-frame clones, and not every one. Of over 100,000 clones in the sample, 89% were seen once. The source of this sequence is an adult in good health. The sequenced sample was peripheral blood, obtained on day 0 of AZD1222 vaccination. The chain carries TRBV7-8 and TRBJ2-7; 7 bases map to TRBD1. The CDR3, as DNA: TGTGCCAGCAGCCTAGGCTCCGGGACAGCAGACTACGAGCAGTACTTC. This sequence encodes CASSLGSGTADYEQYF.